A single TCR beta chain is shown here with its context. These data belong to a study of shared clonotypes between healthy human individuals. In the sorted-subset replicate PCRs, 200 ng DNA, tens of thousands of T cell genomes, was used. The data were produced by immunoSEQ multiplex PCR, yet TCRdb's version contains in-frame clones alone and is incomplete. The sample holds some 550,000 clones, more than 95% seen once. The CDR3 has 15 residues. Germline V gene lookup returns CDR1 WSHSY and CDR2 SAAADI. The receptor comes from a woman aged 30 to 39 in good health. Sequencing was done on a sample of naive CD4+ T cells sorted from blood. Regarding subset: CD45RA+ positively selected. The chain links TRBV10-2 to TRBJ2-5; 10 bases map to TRBD1. The closer fit of TRBJ2-7 to the DNA end suggests the J call may be wrong. CDR3: CASRFSGTGAGEQYF. CDR3 nucleotides: TGCGCCAGCAGATTTTCCGGGACAGGGGCTGGCGAGCAGTACTTC.